This T cell receptor (beta chain) originates from a study of spatial heterogeneity in lung cancer. Study context: Fewer alpha-chain than beta-chain sequences were consistently detected. Study-level results: At tumor resection, ubiquitous expanded TCRs were detected in blood more often than later.

Time point of the sample: sample taken at primary tumor resection. Without sorting, whole RNA was sequenced from tumor, nontumor lung or frozen PBMC. Some 72 TRACERx patients with early, untreated non-small cell lung cancer donated samples. Each CDR3 protein is one row after TCRdb ran MiXCR on the 5' RACE reads. The sample consists of about 26,000 distinct CDR3 sequences, around 13% of them appearing once. This clonotype was observed many times. Its antigen is undetermined. Trimming took 8 bases from V and 4 from J, leaving 18 bases between them. This CDR3 is built from 15 residues. CDR1 MNHNS and CDR2 SASEGT come from the germline V gene.

This chain uses TRBV6-1 with TRBJ2-1; TRBD2 might be the D (6 bases). This TCR came from a female donor with early-stage non-small cell lung cancer. Specimen: PBMCs, collected at surgery. Here the CDR3 reads CASQGLGGVYNEQFF. Written as DNA, the CDR3 is TGTGCCAGCCAGGGTCTGGGCGGGGTATACAATGAGCAGTTCTTC.